The 5 T cell receptor beta chains below all came from one sample that was sequenced in a study of human T cells and chemical hapten exposure. TCRdb redid the calling of the RACE reads with MiXCR, one entry per CDR3 protein. The data show tens of thousands of distinct CDR3 sequences, roughly 7.6% seen once. The time point here: patch test 1, 2 weeks after DPC sensitization. Treatment described: therapeutic diphenylcyclopropenone sensitization with weekly scalp DPC. Here the sequenced sample was whole blood, taken in connection with sensitization to the hapten diphenylcyclopropenone (DPC). The source is a woman under 40 with alopecia areata. Some clones in this sample may be carry-over from other donors' samples.

In its sample, this clonotype was seen many times. DNA of the CDR3: TGTGCCAGCAGCCTGCGACTAGCGAAGGACGAGCAGTACTTC. Its protein is CASSLRLAKDEQYF. The J gene is TRBJ2-7, the V gene TRBV12-3 or TRBV12-4; TRBD2 agrees at 8 bases. V was clipped by 6 bases and J by 5 bases; unmatched bases: 9. The CDR3 is 14 residues long.

This clonotype appeared many times. The J gene is TRBJ2-5, the V gene TRBV12-3 or TRBV12-4; a possible D gene is TRBD2 (5 bases). The CDR3 is 13 residues long. Trimming stripped 6 bases from V and 6 bases from J, with 14 bases between. The CDR3 DNA reads TGTGCCAGCAGCCCCCCCGGGATACAGACCCAGTACTTC. This codes for CASSPPGIQTQYF.

In this sample, this clonotype turned up many times. The chain uses TRBV5-1 and TRBJ1-2; weak D call: TRBD1 (5 bases). The CDR3 is made up of 15 amino acids. V lost 2 bases, J lost 4 bases, and 15 bases lay in between. CDR1 SGHRS and CDR2 YFSETQ come from the germline V gene. CDR3 loop: CASSLGDGGSYGYTF. Written as DNA, the CDR3 is TGCGCCAGCAGCTTAGGGGACGGTGGGAGCTATGGCTACACCTTC.

CDR3 region: CASSRQASRGLVEKLFF. The CDR3 bases are TGTGCCAGCAGCCGACAGGCGTCACGAGGGTTAGTCGAAAAACTGTTTTTT. This rearrangement joins TRBV4-2 to TRBJ1-4; maybe TRBD1 (6 bases). Trimming took 4 bases from V and 8 from J, leaving 23 bases between them. Germline assignment: CDR1 LGHNA and CDR2 YNFKEQ. The CDR3 is 17 residues long.

This clonotype was picked up one time. A single base separates this from a much larger clone, so it may be a read error. The chain couples TRBV10-3 to TRBJ1-1; D not certain. Germline values: CDR1 ENHRY, CDR2 SYGVKD. Deletions cut 9 bases from V and 1 base from J, with 12 bases between. CDR3 size: 13 residues. The CDR3, as DNA: TGTGCCATAAGGGAACGGAGGAACACTGAAGCTTTCTTT. Translating it yields CAIRERRNTEAFF.